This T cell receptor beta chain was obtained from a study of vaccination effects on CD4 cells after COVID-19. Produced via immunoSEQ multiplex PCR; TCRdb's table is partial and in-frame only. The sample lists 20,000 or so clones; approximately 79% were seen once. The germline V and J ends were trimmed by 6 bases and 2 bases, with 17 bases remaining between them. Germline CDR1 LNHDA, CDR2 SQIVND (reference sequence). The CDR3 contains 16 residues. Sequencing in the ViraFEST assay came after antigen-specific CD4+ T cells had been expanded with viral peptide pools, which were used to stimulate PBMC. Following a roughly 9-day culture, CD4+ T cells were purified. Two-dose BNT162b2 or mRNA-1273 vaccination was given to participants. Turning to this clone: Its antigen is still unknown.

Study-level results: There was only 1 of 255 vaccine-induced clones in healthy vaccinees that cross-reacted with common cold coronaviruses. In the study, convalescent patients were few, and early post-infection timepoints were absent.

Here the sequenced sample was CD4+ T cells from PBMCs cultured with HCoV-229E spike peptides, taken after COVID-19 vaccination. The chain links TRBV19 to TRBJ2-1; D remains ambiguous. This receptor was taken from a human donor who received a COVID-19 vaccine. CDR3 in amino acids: CASRADPTNPYNEQFF. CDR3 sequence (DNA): TGTGCCAGTAGGGCCGACCCGACAAACCCCTACAATGAGCAGTTCTTC.